Below are 18 T cell receptor beta chains sequenced from a single sample in a study of shared clonotypes between healthy human individuals (dated by TCRdb to 2020 to 2021). CD8 naive samples consisted of CD45RO-negative cells that were positively selected for CCR7, yielding a CD45RA+CCR7+ population without TemRA cells. Library preparation employed the immunoSEQ multiplex PCR assay. This is the immuneACCESS table as TCRdb keeps it, with only in-frame sequences that have V and J called. A part of the clones is gone; compared with another copy, unresolved V genes explain less than half, and the rest is unexplained. This sample gives around 1.9 million clones in total; 93% of them show up just once. Less than 2% of the sample is in the top ten clones. The source material was naive CD8+ T cells from PBMCs. The cell subset or site tag for this specimen amounts to: CD45RA+CCR7+. These receptors were obtained from a man younger than 35 in good health. Some clones in this sample may be carry-over from other donors' samples.

The J gene is TRBJ2-1, the V gene TRBV11-2; TRBD1 matches 11 bases. This CDR3 contains 19 residues. Germline values: CDR1 SGHAT, CDR2 FQNNGV. J was trimmed by 8 bases and V by 0 bases; bases with no gene match: 15. The CDR3 DNA is TGTGCCAGCAGCTTAGATTTTTTCGCCGAGGACAGGGGGCATGATGAGCAGTTCTTC. Translating gives CASSLDFFAEDRGHDEQFF.

The chain is built from TRBV9 and TRBJ2-1; TRBD2 aligns across 14 bases. The CDR3 covers 21 residues. Germline lookup yields CDR1 SGDLS and CDR2 YYNGEE. The V gene end was trimmed by 4 bases and the J gene end by 5 bases; junction bases not matched to a gene: 20. CDR3 coding DNA: TGTGCCAGCAGCCGAACTCCGGCGGGACTAGCGGGAGTAGGCGGCAACAATGAGCAGTTCTTC. Protein product: CASSRTPAGLAGVGGNNEQFF. The full variable domain, completed using reference TRBV9 and TRBJ2-1, is DSGVTQTPKHLITATGQRVTLRCSPRSGDLSVYWYQQSLDQGLQFLIQYYNGEERAKGNILERFSAQQFPDLHSELNLSSLELGDSALYFCASSRTPAGLAGVGGNNEQFFGPGTRLTVL.

The chain joins TRBV18 to TRBJ2-7, with 7 bases fitting TRBD2. The ends lost 5 bases at V and 0 bases at J; junction bases unmatched: 7. The CDR3 spans 15 residues. Germline lookup yields CDR1 KGHSH and CDR2 LQKENI. The CDR3 region is CASSESGIGSYEQYF. CDR3 DNA: TGTGCCAGCTCAGAAAGCGGGATTGGCTCCTACGAGCAGTACTTC.

The chain links TRBV4-1 to TRBJ1-4; D uncertain. Trimming pared 4 bases from V and 1 base from J, leaving 16 bases between. This CDR3 region has 17 residues. Germline loops: CDR1 MGHRA, CDR2 YSYEKL. The CDR3 reads CASSPPWRDVTNEKLFF. DNA of the CDR3: TGCGCCAGCAGCCCCCCCTGGAGGGATGTAACTAATGAAAAACTGTTTTTT.

Points on this clone: Other DNA variants within this sample encode the same CDR3. In DNA, the CDR3 is TGTGCCAGCAGCCCAACTCTGTACGAGCAGTACTTC. Its translation is CASSPTLYEQYF. The genes are TRBV7-9 and TRBJ2-7; unclear D gene. Trimming took off 5 bases at V and 4 bases at J, with 9 bases between the two ends. This CDR3 contains 12 residues. The V gene's germline CDR1 is SEHNR and CDR2 FQNEAQ (reference sequence). Complete variable domain (other parts from reference TRBV7-9 and TRBJ2-7): DTGVSQNPRHKITKRGQNVTFRCDPISEHNRLYWYRQTLGQGPEFLTYFQNEAQLEKSRLLSDRFSAERPKGSFSTLEIQRTEQGDSAMYLCASSPTLYEQYFGPGTRLTVT.

The chain joins TRBV27 to TRBJ2-3; TRBD2 is a possible D gene (6 bases). Germline CDR1 and CDR2: MNHEY and SMNVEV (reference sequence). The CDR3 is 15 amino acids. V dropped 7 bases and J dropped 0 bases, with 14 bases sitting between them. The CDR3 DNA sequence: TGTGCCAGCAACCCATGGGCGGGAAGCACAGATACGCAGTATTTT. This gives the protein CASNPWAGSTDTQYF.

This chain joins TRBV4-2 and TRBJ2-1; 8 bases are shared with TRBD2. The length of the CDR3 is 14 residues. The V gene's germline CDR1 is LGHNA and CDR2 YNFKEQ. V was pared by 1 base and J by 7 bases, with 3 bases of the junction left unmatched. The CDR3 loop is CASSQALAVNEQFF. CDR3 bases: TGTGCCAGCAGCCAAGCACTAGCGGTGAATGAGCAGTTCTTC.

J is TRBJ2-7 and V is TRBV9, with 10 bases aligning to TRBD2. CDR1 SGDLS and CDR2 YYNGEE come from the germline V gene. The V segment lost 3 bases and the J segment 5 bases; nucleotides outside the gene matches: 5. The CDR3 is 14 residues long. The CDR3 sequence: CASSASGRSHEQYF. For the CDR3, the DNA is TGTGCCAGCAGCGCTAGCGGGAGAAGCCACGAGCAGTACTTC.

The chain employs TRBV27 and TRBJ2-1, with no clear D. The germline V gene encodes CDR1 MNHEY and CDR2 SMNVEV (reference sequence). V lost 3 bases and J 5 bases, leaving 20 bases between the germline ends. The CDR3 has 17 residues. The CDR3: CASSFQATITRDNEQFF. The CDR3 nucleotides read TGTGCCAGCAGTTTTCAAGCGACCATTACTCGGGACAATGAGCAGTTCTTC.

A note on this clone: Other DNA sequences in the sample encode the same CDR3. The chain couples TRBV27 to TRBJ2-3, with D perhaps matching TRBD2 (6 bases). Looked up from germline, CDR1 is MNHEY and CDR2 is SMNVEV (reference sequence). V dropped 3 bases and J dropped 5 bases, with 6 bases sitting between them. The CDR3 spans 12 residues. This chain's CDR3 is CASSFGGDTQYF. CDR3 nucleotide sequence: TGTGCCAGCAGTTTCGGGGGAGATACGCAGTATTTT.

The V and J genes are TRBV4-1 and TRBJ1-5; 7 bases align to TRBD1. In germline, CDR1 is MGHRA, CDR2 YSYEKL. The junction had 6 bases not matched to a gene; V was cut back by 3 bases and J by 7 bases. The CDR3 extends over 14 amino acids. Here the CDR3 reads CASSHQTGSQPQHF. The CDR3 nucleotides read TGCGCCAGCAGCCACCAGACAGGGTCCCAGCCCCAGCATTTT.

V gene TRBV27 combines with J gene TRBJ2-3, with 11 nucleotides matching TRBD2. The germline CDR1 and CDR2 sequences are MNHEY and SMNVEV (reference sequence). With 8 bases clipped from V and 3 bases from J, the junction kept 10 bases outside the gene matches. The CDR3 spans 16 residues. In nucleotides, the CDR3 is TGTGCCAGCGCGATTCTGGGGACTAGCGGAACAGATACGCAGTATTTT. Protein product: CASAILGTSGTDTQYF.

This chain links TRBV27 with TRBJ2-7, with 12 bases that match TRBD2. The CDR3 has 20 amino acids. J lost 2 bases, V lost 1 base, and 15 bases had no gene match. CDR1 is MNHEY, CDR2 SMNVEV, per germline (reference sequence). The CDR3 sequence: CASSLFRQGASGRAPYEQYF. The CDR3, as DNA: TGTGCCAGCAGTTTATTTCGGCAGGGGGCTAGCGGGAGGGCTCCCTACGAGCAGTACTTC.

The chain links TRBV27 to TRBJ2-3; 8 positions match TRBD2. Germline V CDR1 and CDR2: MNHEY, SMNVEV (reference sequence). J was trimmed by 7 bases and V by 1 base; bases with no gene match: 1. CDR3 length equals 13 residues. The CDR3 nucleotides are TGTGCCAGCAGTTTATTAGCGGGGAATACGCAGTATTTT. This sequence encodes CASSLLAGNTQYF.

V gene TRBV5-4 combines with J gene TRBJ2-7; 10 nucleotides match TRBD2. CDR3 length: 16 residues. Germline V gene lookup returns CDR1 SGHNT and CDR2 YYREEE (reference sequence). The trim removed 0 bases at V and 5 bases at J, leaving 8 bases unmatched. For the CDR3, the DNA is TGTGCCAGCAGCTTGGCCCCGGGACTAGCGATCAACGAGCAGTACTTC. Protein product: CASSLAPGLAINEQYF.

The J gene is TRBJ2-1, the V gene TRBV7-9, with TRBD2 as a possible D gene (5 bases). This CDR3 contains 18 residues. V was shortened by 0 bases and J by 5 bases, with 20 bases between the two germline ends. In germline, CDR1 is SEHNR, CDR2 FQNEAQ (reference sequence). The CDR3 bases are TGTGCCAGCAGCTTAGCTCAATGGACTGGCACGGGGAACAATGAGCAGTTCTTC. This translates into CASSLAQWTGTGNNEQFF.

CDR3 loop: CASSFPGTSGLINTGELFF. CDR3 nucleotide sequence: TGTGCCAGCAGCTTTCCCGGGACTAGCGGCCTTATTAACACCGGGGAGCTGTTTTTT. The V gene is TRBV7-9, the J gene TRBJ2-2; TRBD2 aligns across 11 bases. The length of the CDR3 is 19 residues. With 3 bases clipped from V and 2 bases from J, the junction kept 11 bases outside the gene matches. The germline V gene has CDR1 SEHNR and CDR2 FQNEAQ (reference sequence).

This clone has just one count. The chain has TRBV9 and TRBJ1-3; no reliable D call. Germline lookup yields CDR1 SGDLS and CDR2 YYNGEE. V gave up 4 bases and J gave up 1 base, with 18 bases separating them. The CDR3 contains 17 residues. The chain's CDR3 is CASSPSGRTASGNTIYF. Here the CDR3 DNA reads TGTGCCAGCAGCCCCAGTGGCCGGACTGCGTCTGGAAACACCATATATTTT.